This passage covers 6 T cell receptor beta chains from one sample sequenced in a study of neoadjuvant anti-PD-1 for oral cavity cancer. Sequencing used immunoSEQ multiplex PCR; TCRdb keeps in-frame clones, though not all of them. Of 15,000 to 20,000 clones in the sample, 60% to 70% were seen once. The source material was PBMCs, sampled before nivolumab (anti-PD-1) treatment. These receptor sequences come from a person between 35 and 79 years old with oral cavity squamous cell carcinoma.

V and J are TRBV11-2 and TRBJ2-2; D uncertain. The CDR3 runs to 16 residues. V lost 5 bases to trimming and J lost 7 bases, with 20 bases between them. The germline V gene has CDR1 SGHAT and CDR2 FQNNGV. CDR3 nucleotide sequence: TGTGCCAGCAGCGCTTACGGAACAGTTCTTGTCGGGGAGCTGTTTTTT. As protein: CASSAYGTVLVGELFF. Drawing the rest from reference TRBV11-2 and TRBJ2-2, the complete variable domain is EAGVAQSPRYKIIEKRQSVAFWCNPISGHATLYWYQQILGQGPKLLIQFQNNGVVDDSQLPKDRFSAERLKGVDSTLKIQPAKLEDSAVYLCASSAYGTVLVGELFFGEGSRLTVL.

This clone was observed a handful of times. The chain recombines TRBV5-5 with TRBJ1-1; D gene unclear. The V gene's germline CDR1 is SGHKS and CDR2 YYEKEE (reference sequence). The CDR3 extends over 16 amino acids. V was cut by 1 base and J by 4 bases, with 17 bases left in between. CDR3 amino acids: CASSLIGDWFGTEAFF. DNA of the CDR3: TGTGCCAGCAGCTTGATCGGGGATTGGTTCGGCACTGAAGCTTTCTTT.

The J gene is TRBJ1-3, the V gene TRBV9; D is uncertain. The V end was cut by 3 bases, the J end by 8 bases, with 12 bases between. From germline, CDR1 is SGDLS and CDR2 YYNGEE. The CDR3 is 13 amino acids. The CDR3 bases are TGTGCCAGCAGCGCTGACGGTGGGGACACCATATATTTT. It specifies CASSADGGDTIYF.

The rearrangement uses TRBV6-1 and TRBJ2-7; TRBD2 aligns across 16 bases. Trimming cost V 1 base and J 12 bases; bases outside gene matches: 6. CDR1 and CDR2 (germline): MNHNS, SASEGT. The CDR3 consists of 15 residues. CDR3 loop: CASSEVGTSGRDGYF. CDR3 nucleotides: TGTGCCAGCAGTGAAGTGGGGACTAGCGGGAGGGACGGGTACTTC.

This chain joins TRBV6-5 and TRBJ2-6; perhaps TRBD1 as D (6 bases). The CDR3 is 14 amino acids. CDR1 is MNHEY, CDR2 SVGAGI, per germline. Trimming took off 9 bases at V and 2 bases at J, with 11 bases between the two ends. DNA of the CDR3: TGTGCCAGTACAGGGTCCGCTGGGGCCAACGTCCTGACTTTC. This gives the protein CASTGSAGANVLTF.

This clone showed up just once. The chain is built from TRBV10-1 and TRBJ2-1; D is ambiguous. This CDR3 has 13 residues. V was shortened by 5 bases and J by 12 bases, with 17 bases between the two germline ends. The germline V gene encodes CDR1 WNHNN and CDR2 SYGVQD (reference sequence). CDR3 DNA: TGCGCCAGCAGTCTGCCCCAAACTGCCCGGCAGTTCTTC. Its protein product is CASSLPQTARQFF.